This is a list of T cell receptor beta chains from one sample in a study of blood T cells in healthy people across ages. Using its own MiXCR run on the 5' RACE reads, TCRdb lists one record per CDR3 protein. This sample carries over a million distinct CDR3 sequences, approximately 63% of them seen once, and the ten largest clones take approximately 7%. Sequencing was carried out using blood. These receptors all come from a man aged 18 to 29 in good health. CDR3s include the opening cysteine and the closing phenylalanine or tryptophan. D genes are given only for firm matches. Clone size, where shown, is once, few, many, or a class for clones that have expanded.

v_call	j_call	d_call	clone_size	cdr3_aa	cdr3_nt
TRBV25-1	TRBJ2-1	TRBD2	NA	CASSETLSSGISSYNEQFF	TGTGCCAGCAGTGAGACTTTGTCTAGCGGGATCAGCTCCTACAATGAGCAGTTCTTC
TRBV5-6	TRBJ2-7	NA	NA	CASSWGALEFDEQYF	TGTGCCAGCAGCTGGGGGGCACTAGAGTTCGACGAGCAGTACTTC
TRBV7-6	TRBJ2-1	TRBD2	few	CASSLSLAGINEQFF	TGTGCCAGCAGCTTGAGTCTAGCGGGGATCAATGAGCAGTTCTTC
TRBV6-5	TRBJ2-7	TRBD2	NA	CASRLAGFGYEQYF	TGTGCCAGCAGACTAGCGGGATTTGGGTACGAGCAGTACTTC
TRBV20-1	TRBJ2-1	TRBD2	NA	CSALLAAGEYNEQFF	TGCAGTGCCCTCCTAGCAGCGGGAGAGTACAATGAGCAGTTCTTC
TRBV7-9	TRBJ2-3	NA	NA	CASSPGELYTDTQYF	TGTGCCAGCAGCCCGGGGGAACTCTACACAGATACGCAGTATTTT
TRBV7-9	TRBJ1-1	NA	NA	CASSLNSGSTEAFF	TGTGCCAGCAGCTTAAATTCGGGGAGCACTGAAGCTTTCTTT
TRBV27	TRBJ1-2	NA	NA	CASSSIGGRSVSGYTF	TGTGCCAGCAGCTCAATCGGGGGACGGTCGGTTTCTGGCTACACCTTC
TRBV29-1	TRBJ1-1	NA	NA	CSVAPHRRDMNTEAFF	TGCAGCGTCGCACCACACCGACGAGATATGAACACTGAAGCTTTCTTT
TRBV18	TRBJ2-7	NA	NA	CASSPPRYGGEVYEQYF	TGTGCCAGCTCACCACCCCGGTATGGAGGGGAAGTCTACGAGCAGTACTTC
TRBV14	TRBJ2-4	NA	NA	CASQVDGENIQYF	TGTGCCAGCCAGGTGGACGGAGAAAACATTCAGTACTTC